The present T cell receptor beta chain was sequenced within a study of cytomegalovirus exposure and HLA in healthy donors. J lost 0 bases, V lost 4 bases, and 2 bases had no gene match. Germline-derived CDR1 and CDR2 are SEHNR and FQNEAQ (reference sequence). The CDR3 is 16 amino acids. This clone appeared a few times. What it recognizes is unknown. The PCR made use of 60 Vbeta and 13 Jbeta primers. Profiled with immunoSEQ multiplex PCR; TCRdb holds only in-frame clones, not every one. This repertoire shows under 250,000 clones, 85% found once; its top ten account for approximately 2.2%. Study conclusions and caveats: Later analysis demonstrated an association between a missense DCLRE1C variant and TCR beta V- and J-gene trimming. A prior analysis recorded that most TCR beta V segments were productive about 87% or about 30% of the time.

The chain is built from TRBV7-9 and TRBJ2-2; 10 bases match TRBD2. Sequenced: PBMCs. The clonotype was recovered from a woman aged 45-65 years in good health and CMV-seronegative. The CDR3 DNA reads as TGTGCCAGCAGCTCGGGACTAGCGCCGAACACCGGGGAGCTGTTTTTT. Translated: CASSSGLAPNTGELFF.